Listed below are T cell receptor beta chains from one sample, sequenced in a study of molecular identifiers for immune sequencing clone quantification. TCRdb itself ran the PCR reads through MiXCR, one entry per CDR3 protein. The sample lists about 68,000 distinct CDR3 sequences; roughly 20% were seen once. Sequenced material: naive CD8+ T cells from blood, with Jurkat cell RNA spiked in. The receptor set was obtained from a human donor in good health. Some libraries in this study had Jurkat cell RNA spiked in. Both conserved end residues are part of each CDR3. A D gene is named only where the DNA matches it firmly. Part of the rows lack a size; the others show once, few, many or a class for expanded clones.

j_call	d_call	v_call	clone_size	cdr3_aa	cdr3_nt
TRBJ2-1	NA	TRBV28	many	CASDTDNEQFF	TGTGCCAGCGACACAGACAATGAGCAGTTCTTC
TRBJ2-1	TRBD2	TRBV27	NA	CASSFGFAGTSGYNEQFF	TGTGCCAGCAGTTTCGGCTTTGCTGGGACTAGCGGGTACAATGAGCAGTTCTTC
TRBJ2-7	TRBD1	TRBV7-9	many	CASSYPGQVSYEQYF	TGTGCCAGCAGCTATCCGGGACAGGTCTCCTACGAGCAGTACTTC
TRBJ2-5	NA	TRBV27	few	CASSGAGTQYF	TGTGCCAGCAGTGGGGCCGGGACCCAGTACTTC
TRBJ2-4	TRBD1	TRBV20-1	many	CSARVRDSSKNIQYF	TGCAGTGCTAGAGTCCGGGACAGCTCAAAAAACATTCAGTACTTC
TRBJ2-3	TRBD2	TRBV27	many	CASSFLADMSDTQYF	TGTGCCAGCAGTTTCCTAGCGGATATGTCTGATACGCAGTATTTT
TRBJ1-5	NA	TRBV5-1	many	CASSLDSGQGSQPQHF	TGCGCCAGCAGCTTGGATTCCGGACAAGGAAGCCAGCCCCAGCATTTT
TRBJ1-1	NA	TRBV6-2/TRBV6-3	NA	CASSIQAEHTEAFF	TGTGCCAGCAGTATTCAGGCAGAGCACACTGAAGCTTTCTTT
TRBJ2-1	TRBD2	TRBV12-3/TRBV12-4	NA	CASSLLAGAGNEQFF	TGTGCCAGCAGCCTTCTAGCGGGAGCCGGGAATGAGCAGTTCTTC
TRBJ1-5	NA	TRBV20-1	many	CSAGAGGVSNQPQHF	TGCAGTGCTGGGGCCGGGGGCGTGAGCAATCAGCCCCAGCATTTT
TRBJ1-2	TRBD1	TRBV27	many	CASSLTGQINYGYTF	TGTGCCAGCAGTTTAACGGGACAGATTAACTATGGCTACACCTTC
TRBJ1-5	NA	TRBV6-6	many	CASSYDVEMSNQPQHF	TGTGCCAGCAGTTACGATGTGGAGATGAGCAATCAGCCCCAGCATTTT
TRBJ2-1	NA	TRBV7-9	NA	CASSPDPYNEQFF	TGTGCCAGCAGCCCGGACCCATACAATGAGCAGTTCTTC
TRBJ1-1	NA	TRBV21-1	NA	CAWDWTGDTEAFF	TGTGCCTGGGATTGGACAGGGGACACTGAAGCTTTCTTT
TRBJ2-3	TRBD2	TRBV28	many	CATVGSGRIRRTDTQYF	TGTGCCACCGTGGGTAGCGGGAGGATCCGTCGCACAGATACGCAGTATTTT
TRBJ2-2	NA	TRBV12-3/TRBV12-4	many	CASSLGFTELFF	TGTGCCAGCAGCCTGGGATTCACGGAGCTGTTTTTT
TRBJ2-7	TRBD2	TRBV7-9	NA	CASSSTGRGGEQYF	TGTGCCAGCAGCTCGACGGGGCGGGGGGGCGAGCAGTACTTC
TRBJ1-5	NA	TRBV7-9	many	CASSLGVRSQHF	TGTGCCAGCAGCCTAGGAGTCAGGTCCCAGCATTTT
TRBJ1-1	TRBD1	TRBV5-3	NA	CARSWRTGGRTEAFF	TGTGCCAGAAGCTGGCGAACAGGGGGACGCACTGAAGCTTTCTTT
TRBJ2-3	NA	TRBV5-4	many	CASSLGGRGPLTDTQYF	TGTGCCAGCAGCTTGGGGGGAAGAGGGCCCCTTACAGATACGCAGTATTTT
TRBJ2-7	TRBD1	TRBV2	few	CASRIRQGYEQYF	TGTGCCAGCAGGATTAGACAGGGTTACGAGCAGTACTTC
TRBJ2-3	TRBD2	TRBV24-1	few	CATSEPGLAADTQYF	TGTGCCACCAGTGAACCGGGACTAGCTGCAGATACGCAGTATTTT
TRBJ2-5	TRBD2	TRBV6-2/TRBV6-3	many	CASSYTPSTSVEETQYF	TGTGCCAGCAGTTACACCCCGTCGACTAGCGTTGAAGAGACCCAGTACTTC
TRBJ2-7	TRBD1	TRBV13	NA	CASSYNRGPEQYF	TGTGCCAGCAGCTACAACAGGGGGCCCGAGCAGTACTTC
TRBJ1-5	NA	TRBV24-1	NA	CATSDLAGNQPQHF	TGTGCCACCAGTGACCTGGCGGGGAATCAGCCCCAGCATTTT
TRBJ1-1	NA	TRBV5-3	NA	CASSFWTDNTEASF	TGTGCCAGCAGCTTTTGGACAGACAACACTGAAGCTTCCTTT
TRBJ1-2	TRBD1	TRBV13	few	CASSRGTDINYGYTF	TGTGCCAGCAGCAGGGGGACAGACATCAACTATGGCTACACCTTC
TRBJ2-3	NA	TRBV7-9	many	CASTFAQPRMLDTQYF	TGTGCCAGCACCTTCGCTCAACCTAGAATGTTAGATACGCAGTATTTT
TRBJ2-2	TRBD2	TRBV24-1	many	CATSDSSGGETGELFF	TGTGCCACCAGTGACTCCTCGGGAGGGGAGACCGGGGAGCTGTTTTTT
TRBJ1-5	NA	TRBV30	many	CAWPTLQGYHSNQPQHF	TGTGCCTGGCCCACCCTACAGGGCTACCATAGCAATCAGCCCCAGCATTTT
TRBJ2-2	TRBD1	TRBV7-3	NA	CASSLTGSTGELFF	TGTGCCAGCAGCCTGACAGGGAGCACCGGGGAGCTGTTTTTT
TRBJ2-1	TRBD2	TRBV7-9	NA	CASSLRLAGNNEQFF	TGTGCCAGCAGCTTACGACTAGCGGGTAACAATGAGCAGTTCTTC
TRBJ2-5	NA	TRBV29-1	many	CSVDGVRGREDQETQYF	TGCAGCGTCGACGGGGTTCGGGGGCGAGAGGACCAAGAGACCCAGTACTTC
TRBJ2-7	TRBD2	TRBV28	many	CASSRLAGGPRDYEQYF	TGTGCCAGCAGTCGACTAGCGGGAGGGCCTCGGGACTACGAGCAGTACTTC
TRBJ2-1	NA	TRBV7-9	many	CASSSGRNLRDYNEQFF	TGTGCCAGCAGCTCCGGACGGAACCTACGAGACTACAATGAGCAGTTCTTC
TRBJ2-7	TRBD2	TRBV7-6	many	CASSSGASGSEQYF	TGTGCCAGCAGCTCAGGGGCTAGCGGGAGCGAGCAGTACTTC
TRBJ1-6	NA	TRBV5-5	NA	CASSPQGSMSSYNSPLHF	TGTGCCAGCAGCCCCCAGGGAAGCATGAGCTCCTATAATTCACCCCTCCACTTT
TRBJ2-7	NA	TRBV10-2	many	CASSDYSYEQYF	TGCGCCAGCAGTGACTACTCCTACGAGCAGTACTTC
TRBJ2-2	NA	TRBV4-1	many	CASSQEGDGALGELFF	TGCGCCAGCAGCCAAGAAGGAGACGGTGCTTTGGGGGAGCTGTTTTTT
TRBJ2-1	TRBD2	TRBV12-3/TRBV12-4	NA	CASSWTGGSLNEQFF	TGTGCCAGCAGTTGGACGGGGGGGTCTCTCAATGAGCAGTTCTTC
TRBJ2-1	TRBD2	TRBV29-1	many	CSVDPSGELQFF	TGCAGCGTTGACCCTAGCGGCGAATTGCAGTTCTTC